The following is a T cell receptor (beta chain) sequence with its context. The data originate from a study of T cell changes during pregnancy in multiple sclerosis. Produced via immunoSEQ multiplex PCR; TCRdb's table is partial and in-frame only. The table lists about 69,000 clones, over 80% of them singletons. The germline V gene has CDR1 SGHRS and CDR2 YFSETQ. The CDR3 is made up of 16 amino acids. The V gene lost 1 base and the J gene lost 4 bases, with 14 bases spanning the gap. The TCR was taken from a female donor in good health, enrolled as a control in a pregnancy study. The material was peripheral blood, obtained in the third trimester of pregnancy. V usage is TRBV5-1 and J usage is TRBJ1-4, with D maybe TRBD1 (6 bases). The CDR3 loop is CASSLSNRANNEKLFF. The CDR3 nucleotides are TGCGCCAGCAGCTTGTCCAACAGGGCCAATAATGAAAAACTGTTTTTT.